The 6 T cell receptor beta chains given below trace back to one sample, sequenced in a study of T cells in Graves' hyperthyroidism and ophthalmopathy. Researchers took RNA transcripts and amplified the TCR beta CDR3 regions from them. The primer set for the first-round RT-PCR of the TCR CDR3 was HTBI. TCRdb fed the multiplex PCR reads into MiXCR, producing one record per CDR3 protein. The sample consists of over 120,000 distinct CDR3 sequences, roughly 23% of them appearing once. Sequenced material: blood. Every receptor here comes from a woman between 45 and 60 years old with Graves' hyperthyroidism that later progressed to Graves' ophthalmopathy.

In this sample, this clonotype turned up many times. V gene TRBV20-1 combines with J gene TRBJ2-2; TRBD2 is a possible D gene (5 bases). V was cut by 3 bases and J by 7 bases, with 9 bases left in between. Germline CDR1 is DFQATT and CDR2 is SNEGSKA (reference sequence). The CDR3 has 12 residues. The CDR3 region has the DNA TGCAGTGCTAGCGAGGGCATCGGGGAGCTGTTTTTT. It yields the protein CSASEGIGELFF.

This clonotype was seen ten or more times. V is TRBV18 and J is TRBJ2-5, with D possibly being TRBD1 (6 bases). Per the germline V gene, CDR1 is KGHSH and CDR2 is LQKENI. The ends were cut back, 6 bases at V and 3 bases at J, with 14 bases in the middle. CDR3 size: 14 residues. The CDR3 coding sequence is TGTGCCAGCTCTATGGACAGCTCCAAAGAGACCCAGTACTTC. It is translated as CASSMDSSKETQYF.

In this sample, this clonotype turned up many times. This chain connects TRBV6-1 to TRBJ1-2, with 8 bases fitting TRBD1. This CDR3 region has 15 residues. Germline loops: CDR1 MNHNS, CDR2 SASEGT. V gave up 6 bases and J gave up 4 bases; unmatched junction bases: 10. CDR3 sequence (DNA): TGTGCCAGCAGGGCAGGGGGCGAAGGTAGCTATGGCTACACCTTC. Translated: CASRAGGEGSYGYTF.

The chain uses TRBV18 and TRBJ1-1; the match to TRBD1 covers 7 bases. Per germline, CDR1 KGHSH and CDR2 LQKENI. Unmatched junction bases numbered 3, after V lost 3 bases and J lost 5 bases. This CDR3 comprises 13 residues. CDR3 nucleotides: TGTGCCAGCTCACCCCAGACAGGGACTGAAGCTTTCTTT. It translates to CASSPQTGTEAFF. Looking up the rest from reference TRBV18 and TRBJ1-1 gives the full variable domain: NAGVMQNPRHLVRRRGQEARLRCSPMKGHSHVYWYRQLPEEGLKFMVYLQKENIIDESGMPKERFSAEFPKEGPSILRIQQVVRGDSAAYFCASSPQTGTEAFFGQGTRLTVV.

This clonotype was counted at least ten times. The V and J genes are TRBV27 and TRBJ2-3; tentatively, D is TRBD2 (6 bases). V was trimmed by 1 base and J by 1 base, leaving 12 bases between them. The CDR3 sequence is 16 residues long. Germline V gene data show CDR1 as MNHEY and CDR2 as SMNVEV (reference sequence). The CDR3 region has the DNA TGTGCCAGCAGTTTATACGGGAGTCCGGGCACAGATACGCAGTATTTT. It encodes CASSLYGSPGTDTQYF.

There are many counts of this clonotype. The chain joins TRBV11-2 to TRBJ2-7; 9 bases agree with TRBD1. V shed 3 bases, J shed 6 bases, and the junction held 6 bases outside the gene matches. The CDR3 is made up of 14 amino acids. CDR1 and CDR2 from the germline V gene are SGHAT and FQNNGV. CDR3 sequence: CASSFRTGDSEQYF. The CDR3, as DNA: TGTGCCAGCAGCTTTCGGACAGGGGACAGCGAGCAGTACTTC.